This T cell receptor (beta chain) emerged from a study of cytomegalovirus exposure and HLA in healthy donors. Study context: Out of about 190 million T cells, an earlier analysis found more than 95 million unique TCR beta sequences in total.

With 60 Vbeta and 13 Jbeta primers, the PCR was carried out. Generated by immunoSEQ multiplex PCR, the TCRdb table keeps only in-frame clones and is missing some. Here the sample spans approximately 70,000 clones, around 76% being singletons. Turning to this clone: Its antigen is as yet unknown.

Germline values: CDR1 MDHEN, CDR2 SYDVKM. Trimming shortened V by 5 bases and J by 8 bases, and 21 bases separated the two germline ends. The CDR3 consists of 15 residues. The study, taken as a whole, reports: It was reported that the classifier diagnosed cytomegalovirus status with high specificity and sensitivity in both the original and validation cohorts. Of the V segments, some could not be distinguished, including TRBV6-2 and TRBV6-3, and were excluded. In a later analysis, TCR beta V- and J-gene trimming showed a link to a missense DCLRE1C variant.

The chain has TRBV28 and TRBJ1-2; D is unclear. Sequencing input: PBMCs. The sequence derives from a man aged 50 to 59 in good health and CMV-seronegative. The CDR3 protein is CASSLDAPGGKGYTF. The CDR3, as DNA: TGTGCCAGCAGTCTGGACGCCCCGGGAGGGAAAGGCTACACCTTC.